The clone carrying this TCR beta chain occurred a few times. V was cut by 0 bases and J by 6 bases, with 17 bases left in between. The germline CDR1 and CDR2 sequences are SQVTM and ANQGSEA. The length of the CDR3 is 15 residues. These data come from a study of T-cell reconstitution after alpha-beta-depleted transplantation in children. Unique molecular identifiers were used to barcode this TCRbeta library. Each CDR3 protein gets one entry after TCRdb re-called the PCR reads with MiXCR. The sample yields a few hundred thousand distinct CDR3 sequences, under 13% seen once. The chain uses TRBV29-1 and TRBJ1-1, with D hard to call. Here the sequenced sample was PBMCs from the stem cell graft donor, taken from the stem cell graft. The TCR was taken from a human donor who donated a stem cell graft to a child with acute myeloid leukemia. CDR3 in amino acids: CSVEDGLRGTAEAFF. The CDR3 region has the DNA TGCAGCGTTGAAGATGGTTTGCGAGGAACGGCTGAAGCTTTCTTT.